A single sample gave rise to the 27 T cell receptor beta chains below, sequenced in a study of cytomegalovirus exposure and HLA in healthy donors. The study ran its PCR with 60 Vbeta and 13 Jbeta primers. Assay used: immunoSEQ multiplex PCR; TCRdb lists only in-frame clones, some missing. This sample has around 92,000 clones, with roughly 74% found just once. Sequencing input: PBMCs. These receptors were collected from a female donor in good health and CMV-seropositive.

The rearrangement joins TRBV29-1 to TRBJ2-2, with D hard to call. The CDR3 spans 13 residues. Trimming took 3 bases from V and 4 from J, leaving 9 bases between them. The germline V gene has CDR1 SQVTM and CDR2 ANQGSEA. CDR3 loop: CSVERLSTGELFF. The CDR3 DNA is TGCAGCGTTGAGCGACTGAGCACCGGGGAGCTGTTTTTT.

The chain links TRBV18 to TRBJ1-4; no clear D gene. The ends were cut back, 2 bases at V and 0 bases at J, with 10 bases in the middle. The CDR3 is 16 amino acids. Germline V gene sequence: CDR1 KGHSH, CDR2 LQKENI. DNA of the CDR3: TGTGCCAGCTCACCATGGGCACCCACAACTAATGAAAAACTGTTTTTT. Translation: CASSPWAPTTNEKLFF. Full variable domain (missing parts from reference TRBV18 and TRBJ1-4): NAGVMQNPRHLVRRRGQEARLRCSPMKGHSHVYWYRQLPEEGLKFMVYLQKENIIDESGMPKERFSAEFPKEGPSILRIQQVVRGDSAAYFCASSPWAPTTNEKLFFGSGTQLSVL.

The chain carries TRBV4-1 and TRBJ2-1; 13 bases agree with TRBD2. This CDR3 is 15 amino acids long. Germline lookup yields CDR1 MGHRA and CDR2 YSYEKL. With 3 bases clipped from V and 7 bases from J, the junction kept 3 bases outside the gene matches. CDR3 in DNA: TGCGCCAGCAGCCACCGGGGACTAGCGGGGAATGAGCAGTTCTTC. Residues: CASSHRGLAGNEQFF.

The chain recombines TRBV5-1 with TRBJ2-2; 7 nucleotides match TRBD1. Germline V gene data show CDR1 as SGHRS and CDR2 as YFSETQ. There are 15 residues in the CDR3. The trim removed 6 bases at V and 4 bases at J, leaving 9 bases unmatched. The CDR3 spells CASTVGAGGTGELFF. The CDR3 DNA reads TGCGCCAGCACCGTCGGGGCAGGGGGCACCGGGGAGCTGTTTTTT. The full variable domain, completed using reference TRBV5-1 and TRBJ2-2, is KAGVTQTPRYLIKTRGQQVTLSCSPISGHRSVSWYQQTPGQGLQFLFEYFSETQRNKGNFPGRFSGRQFSNSRSEMNVSTLELGDSALYLCASTVGAGGTGELFFGEGSRLTVL.

This clone occurred a few times. The gene calls are TRBV6-1 and TRBJ2-1; a weak D match, TRBD2 (6 bases). V lost 5 bases to trimming and J lost 5 bases, with 16 bases between them. Germline CDR1 reads MNHNS; CDR2 reads SASEGT. CDR3 size: 15 residues. The CDR3 sequence is CASSPQDYLNNEQFF. The DNA of the CDR3 is TGTGCCAGCAGTCCCCAGGACTACTTGAACAATGAGCAGTTCTTC.

The chain links TRBV6-5 to TRBJ1-2; possibly TRBD1 for D (5 bases). Germline CDR1 reads MNHEY; CDR2 reads SVGAGI. V lost 0 bases and J lost 2, with 7 bases in between. The CDR3 is 14 amino acids. In DNA form, the CDR3 reads TGTGCCAGCAGTTACTCGGCAGGGAACTATGGCTACACCTTC. As protein: CASSYSAGNYGYTF.

In its sample, this clone was seen a few times. The genes are TRBV4-3 and TRBJ1-4, with TRBD1 matching over 7 bases. Trimming cost V 4 bases and J 8 bases; bases outside gene matches: 4. This CDR3 is 13 amino acids long. Germline CDR1 is LGHNA and CDR2 is YSLEER. The CDR3 region has the DNA TGCGCCAGCAGCCGGGACAGTGGCGAAAAACTGTTTTTT. Residues: CASSRDSGEKLFF.

The CDR3 spells CSVGQVPGANVLTF. CDR3 bases: TGCAGCGTAGGACAGGTCCCTGGGGCCAACGTCCTGACTTTC. The genes are TRBV29-1 and TRBJ2-6; TRBD1 agrees at 7 bases. The V gene end was trimmed by 6 bases and the J gene end by 2 bases; junction bases not matched to a gene: 4. Germline V gives CDR1 SQVTM, CDR2 ANQGSEA. The length of the CDR3 is 14 residues.

The chain is built from TRBV28 and TRBJ2-7; TRBD1 agrees at 7 bases. Per germline, CDR1 MDHEN and CDR2 SYDVKM. V lost 9 bases, J lost 0 bases, and 5 bases stayed unmatched. This CDR3 spans 13 amino acids. CDR3 protein: CASQDRDSYEQYF. CDR3 DNA: TGTGCCAGTCAAGACAGGGACTCCTACGAGCAGTACTTC.

This clone was counted a few times. The CDR3 DNA is TGTGCCAGCAGTGACAGGGGGCTTAATGAAAAACTGTTTTTT. Amino acid sequence: CASSDRGLNEKLFF. The chain combines TRBV28 with TRBJ1-4; 10 bases line up with TRBD1. Germline V gene lookup returns CDR1 MDHEN and CDR2 SYDVKM. CDR3 size: 14 residues. After removal of 5 bases from V and 4 bases from J, the junction contained 1 base not matched to a gene.

The V gene is TRBV30, the J gene TRBJ2-1; the D gene is possibly TRBD2 (5 bases). V gave up 4 bases and J gave up 2 bases, with 6 bases separating them. The CDR3 is 12 amino acids. Germline CDR1 is GTSNPN and CDR2 is SVGIG (reference sequence). This CDR3 is CAWKEAYNEQFF. The CDR3 DNA reads as TGTGCCTGGAAGGAGGCCTACAATGAGCAGTTCTTC.

This rearrangement joins TRBV30 to TRBJ2-7; 7 bases are shared with TRBD2. V gave up 3 bases and J gave up 2 bases; unmatched junction bases: 7. Germline assignment: CDR1 GTSNPN and CDR2 SVGIG (reference sequence). The CDR3 is 14 amino acids. The CDR3 is CAWRGAGSTYEQYF. The CDR3 nucleotides read TGTGCCTGGAGGGGAGCGGGATCGACCTACGAGCAGTACTTC.

This sequence joins TRBV7-3 and TRBJ1-2, with TRBD1 matching over 10 bases. The CDR3 has 15 residues. The V segment lost 2 bases and the J segment 2 bases; nucleotides outside the gene matches: 2. Germline values: CDR1 SGHTA, CDR2 FQGTGA. CDR3 in amino acids: CASSLAGQGNYGYTF. DNA for the CDR3: TGTGCCAGCAGCTTAGCGGGACAGGGGAACTATGGCTACACCTTC.

The chain is built from TRBV6-4 and TRBJ2-7; 11 positions match TRBD2. This CDR3 contains 14 residues. J gave up 3 bases and V 5 bases, and 3 bases lay outside the gene matches. CDR1 is MRHNA and CDR2 is SNTAGT in the germline V gene. As DNA, the CDR3 is TGTGCCAGCAGTCCTAGCGGGGGGTACTACGAGCAGTACTTC. Translating gives CASSPSGGYYEQYF.

The chain carries TRBV29-1 and TRBJ2-7; 10 bases match TRBD1. The CDR3 loop spans 14 amino acids. V dropped 4 bases and J dropped 2; count of bases not matched to a gene: 5. Germline V gives CDR1 SQVTM, CDR2 ANQGSEA. The CDR3 loop reads CSVGQGANPYEQYF. CDR3 nucleotides: TGCAGCGTTGGACAGGGGGCAAATCCCTACGAGCAGTACTTC.

The V and J genes are TRBV2 and TRBJ2-1; D might be TRBD1 (6 bases). Trimming removed 8 bases from V and 0 bases from J, with 11 bases in between. Germline CDR1 is SNHLY and CDR2 is FYNNEI. The CDR3 extends over 14 amino acids. The CDR3 DNA reads TGTGCCAGCCAGGGGTTGGGCTCCTACAATGAGCAGTTCTTC. Its protein product is CASQGLGSYNEQFF.

This chain connects TRBV13 to TRBJ1-2; 7 nucleotides agree with TRBD1. V trimming: 6 bases; J trimming: 5 bases; junction bases outside the gene matches: 6. This CDR3 contains 13 residues. CDR1 and CDR2 from the germline V gene are PRHDT and FYEKMQ (reference sequence). The CDR3 is CASREGARYGYTF. CDR3 coding DNA: TGTGCCAGCAGGGAGGGGGCGCGTTATGGCTACACCTTC.

Only a few counts were recorded for this clone. This sequence joins TRBV10-2 and TRBJ2-7, with 14 positions matching TRBD2. Looked up from germline, CDR1 is WSHSY and CDR2 is SAAADI. Trimming removed 6 bases from V and 2 bases from J; junction bases left unmatched: 15. The CDR3 sequence is 19 residues long. CDR3 sequence reads: CASSEHGLAGGPAAYEQYF. DNA for the CDR3: TGCGCCAGCAGCGAACATGGACTAGCGGGGGGTCCAGCCGCCTACGAGCAGTACTTC.

J is TRBJ2-1 and V is TRBV30; 10 bases fit TRBD1. The CDR3 has 14 amino acids. The germline CDR1 and CDR2 sequences are GTSNPN and SVGIG (reference sequence). J was trimmed by 4 bases and V by 8 bases; bases with no gene match: 8. CDR3: CAGQGGDWYNEQFF. The CDR3 DNA reads TGTGCCGGACAGGGGGGGGACTGGTACAATGAGCAGTTCTTC. The full variable domain, completed using reference TRBV30 and TRBJ2-1, is SQTIHQWPATLVQPVGSPLSLECTVEGTSNPNLYWYRQAAGRGLQLLFYSVGIGQISSEVPQNLSASRPQDRQFILSSKKLLLSDSGFYLCAGQGGDWYNEQFFGPGTRLTVL.

The table lists this clone with a few counts. The chain recombines TRBV7-3 with TRBJ1-1; 10 positions match TRBD1. The germline gives CDR1 SGHTA, CDR2 FQGTGA. This CDR3 is built from 14 residues. V lost 5 bases, J lost 4 bases, and 4 bases stayed unmatched. This chain's CDR3 is CASSRQGASTEAFF. DNA of the CDR3: TGTGCCAGCAGCCGACAGGGGGCTAGCACTGAAGCTTTCTTT. The full variable domain, rest sourced from reference TRBV7-3 and TRBJ1-1, is GAGVSQTPSNKVTEKGKYVELRCDPISGHTALYWYRQSLGQGPEFLIYFQGTGAADDSGLPNDRFFAVRPEGSVSTLKIQRTERGDSAVYLCASSRQGASTEAFFGQGTRLTVV.

The rearrangement links TRBV4-3 to TRBJ2-7, with 7 bases identical to TRBD2. From germline, CDR1 is LGHNA and CDR2 YSLEER. The CDR3 covers 16 residues. The junction had 5 bases not matched to a gene; V was cut back by 0 bases and J by 0 bases. CDR3 sequence reads: CASSQDPRGTSYEQYF. The CDR3 DNA sequence: TGCGCCAGCAGCCAAGACCCGCGGGGGACCTCCTACGAGCAGTACTTC.

The chain employs TRBV7-9 and TRBJ2-7; D might be TRBD2 (8 bases). The CDR3 spans 14 residues. The V end lost 5 bases, the J end lost 6 bases, and 17 bases lay between the germline ends. CDR1 and CDR2 (germline): SEHNR, FQNEAQ (reference sequence). DNA of the CDR3: TGTGCCAGCAGCCAAGGACAGGCGGGGGGCGAGCAGTACTTC. Translating gives CASSQGQAGGEQYF.

The chain employs TRBV6-1 and TRBJ2-5, with TRBD2 matching 8 bases. The CDR3 loop spans 14 amino acids. The ends lost 6 bases at V and 5 bases at J; junction bases unmatched: 8. Germline loops: CDR1 MNHNS, CDR2 SASEGT. The CDR3 nucleotides read TGTGCCAGCAGCATTGGACTAGCTGTGGAGACCCAGTACTTC. Its protein product is CASSIGLAVETQYF.

The CDR3 DNA reads as TGTGCCAGCAGTTTCCTGCAGGGGTTGAGGGCTGGGGCCAACGTCCTGACTTTC. Translation: CASSFLQGLRAGANVLTF. The V and J genes are TRBV28 and TRBJ2-6; D perhaps matches TRBD1 (6 bases). CDR1 MDHEN and CDR2 SYDVKM come from the germline V gene. The CDR3 length is 18 residues. V was cut by 3 bases and J by 2 bases, with 17 bases left in between.

The rearrangement uses TRBV7-2 and TRBJ1-6, with TRBD1 identical over 8 bases. The V and J ends lost 5 bases and 10 bases, in that order; junction bases with no gene match: 13. Germline CDR1 is SGHTA and CDR2 is FQGNSA. The CDR3 runs 16 residues. The CDR3 loop reads CASSRDSTGVGSPLHF. As DNA, the CDR3 is TGTGCCAGCAGCCGCGATTCGACAGGGGTAGGATCACCCCTCCACTTT.

The chain joins TRBV5-4 to TRBJ2-1, with 9 bases lining up with TRBD1. V gave up 4 bases and J gave up 1 base; unmatched junction bases: 12. CDR1 and CDR2 from the germline V gene are SGHNT and YYREEE (reference sequence). The CDR3 runs to 18 residues. CDR3 in DNA: TGTGCCAGCAGCAGCGGACAGGGGAGGACGTCATCCTACAATGAGCAGTTCTTC. Amino acids: CASSSGQGRTSSYNEQFF. The full variable domain, completed using reference TRBV5-4 and TRBJ2-1, is ETGVTQSPTHLIKTRGQQVTLRCSSQSGHNTVSWYQQALGQGPQFIFQYYREEENGRGNFPPRFSGLQFPNYSSELNVNALELDDSALYLCASSSGQGRTSSYNEQFFGPGTRLTVL.

The chain uses TRBV7-9 and TRBJ2-3, with 13 bases identical to TRBD2. Germline V CDR1 and CDR2: SEHNR, FQNEAQ (reference sequence). J gave up 5 bases and V 5 bases, and 4 bases lay outside the gene matches. The CDR3 length is 15 residues. The DNA for the CDR3 is TGTGCCAGCAGCCGCGGGACTAGCGGGAAAGATACGCAGTATTTT. This gives the protein CASSRGTSGKDTQYF. Filled out from reference TRBV7-9 and TRBJ2-3, the complete variable domain reads DTGVSQNPRHKITKRGQNVTFRCDPISEHNRLYWYRQTLGQGPEFLTYFQNEAQLEKSRLLSDRFSAERPKGSFSTLEIQRTEQGDSAMYLCASSRGTSGKDTQYFGPGTRLTVL.